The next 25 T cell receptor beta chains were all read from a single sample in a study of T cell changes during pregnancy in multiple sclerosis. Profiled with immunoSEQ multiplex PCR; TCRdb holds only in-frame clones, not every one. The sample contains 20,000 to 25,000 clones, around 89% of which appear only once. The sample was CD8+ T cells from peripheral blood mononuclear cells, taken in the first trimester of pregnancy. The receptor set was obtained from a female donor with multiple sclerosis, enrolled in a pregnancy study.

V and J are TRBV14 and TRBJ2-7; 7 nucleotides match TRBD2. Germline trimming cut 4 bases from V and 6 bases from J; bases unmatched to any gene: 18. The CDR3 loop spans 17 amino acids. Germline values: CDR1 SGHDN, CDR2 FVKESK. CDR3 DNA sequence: TGTGCCAGCAGCCTAAGAGTCGGGGGGACGGGTTTCTCCGAGCAGTACTTC. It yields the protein CASSLRVGGTGFSEQYF.

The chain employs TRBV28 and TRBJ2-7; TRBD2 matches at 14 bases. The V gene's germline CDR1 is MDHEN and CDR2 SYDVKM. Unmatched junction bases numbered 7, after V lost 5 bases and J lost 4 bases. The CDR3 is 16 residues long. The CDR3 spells CASSGGTSGRWYEQYF. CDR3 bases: TGTGCCAGCAGTGGAGGGACTAGCGGGAGATGGTACGAGCAGTACTTC.

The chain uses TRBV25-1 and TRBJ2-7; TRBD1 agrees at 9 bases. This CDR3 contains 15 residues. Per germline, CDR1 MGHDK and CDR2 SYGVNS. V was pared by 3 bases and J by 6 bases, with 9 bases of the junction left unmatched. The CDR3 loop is CASSDETGGLAEQYF. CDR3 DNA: TGTGCCAGCAGTGACGAAACAGGGGGCTTAGCCGAGCAGTACTTC.

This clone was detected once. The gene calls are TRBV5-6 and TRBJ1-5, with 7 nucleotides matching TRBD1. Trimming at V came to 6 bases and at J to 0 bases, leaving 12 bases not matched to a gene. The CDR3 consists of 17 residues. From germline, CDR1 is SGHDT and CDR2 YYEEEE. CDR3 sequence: CASNLGSRGFSNQPQHF. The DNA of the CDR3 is TGTGCCAGCAACCTAGGGAGCAGGGGGTTTAGCAATCAGCCCCAGCATTTT.

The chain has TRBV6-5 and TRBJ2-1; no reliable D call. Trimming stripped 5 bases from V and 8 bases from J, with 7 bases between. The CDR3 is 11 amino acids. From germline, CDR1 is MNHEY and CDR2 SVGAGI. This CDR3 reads CASSNEYEQFF. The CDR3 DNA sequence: TGTGCCAGCAGTAACGAGTATGAGCAGTTCTTC.

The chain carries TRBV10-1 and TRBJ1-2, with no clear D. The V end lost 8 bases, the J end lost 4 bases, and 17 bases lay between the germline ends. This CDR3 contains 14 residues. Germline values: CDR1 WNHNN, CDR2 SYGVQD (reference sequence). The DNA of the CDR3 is TGCGCCAGCTTTACGTTGAGAGATGGCTATGGCTACACCTTC. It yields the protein CASFTLRDGYGYTF.

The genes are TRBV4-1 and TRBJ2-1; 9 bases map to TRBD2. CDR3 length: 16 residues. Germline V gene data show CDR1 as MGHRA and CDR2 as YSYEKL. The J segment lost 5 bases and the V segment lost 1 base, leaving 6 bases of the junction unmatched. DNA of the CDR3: TGCGCCAGCAGCCAAGGGATTAGCGGGAGACACAATGAGCAGTTCTTC. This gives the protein CASSQGISGRHNEQFF.

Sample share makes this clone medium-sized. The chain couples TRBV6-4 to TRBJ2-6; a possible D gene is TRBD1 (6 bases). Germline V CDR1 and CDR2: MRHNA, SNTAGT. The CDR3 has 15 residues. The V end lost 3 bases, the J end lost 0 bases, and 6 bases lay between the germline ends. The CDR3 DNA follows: TGTGCCAGCAGTGAGGACAGCTCTGGGGCCAACGTCCTGACTTTC. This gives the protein CASSEDSSGANVLTF.

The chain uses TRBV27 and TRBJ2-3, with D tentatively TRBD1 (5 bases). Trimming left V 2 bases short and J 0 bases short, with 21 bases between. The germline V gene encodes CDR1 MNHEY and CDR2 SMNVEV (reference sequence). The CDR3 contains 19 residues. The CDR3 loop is CASSLQEVTRVPSTDTQYF. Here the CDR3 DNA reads TGTGCCAGCAGTTTACAAGAGGTCACCAGGGTTCCTAGCACAGATACGCAGTATTTT.

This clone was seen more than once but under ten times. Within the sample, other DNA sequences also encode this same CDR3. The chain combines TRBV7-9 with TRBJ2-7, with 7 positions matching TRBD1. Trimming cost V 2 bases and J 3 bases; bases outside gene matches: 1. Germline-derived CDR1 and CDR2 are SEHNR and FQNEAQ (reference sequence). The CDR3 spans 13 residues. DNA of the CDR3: TGTGCCAGCAGCTTAACAGGGGACTACGAGCAGTACTTC. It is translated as CASSLTGDYEQYF.

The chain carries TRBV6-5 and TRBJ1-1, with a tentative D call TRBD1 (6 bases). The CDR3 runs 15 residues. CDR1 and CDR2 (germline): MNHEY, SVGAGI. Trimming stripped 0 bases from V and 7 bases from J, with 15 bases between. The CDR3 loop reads CASSYSVRTAIEAFF. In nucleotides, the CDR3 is TGTGCCAGCAGTTACTCTGTTCGGACAGCGATTGAAGCTTTCTTT.

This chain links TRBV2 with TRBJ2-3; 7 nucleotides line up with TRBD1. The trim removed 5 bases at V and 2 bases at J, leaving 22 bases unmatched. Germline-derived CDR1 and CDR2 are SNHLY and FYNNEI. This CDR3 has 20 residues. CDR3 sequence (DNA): TGTGCCAGCAGTACCCTCCCCGGGACAGCCACCTTTCCGTTCACAGATACGCAGTATTTT. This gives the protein CASSTLPGTATFPFTDTQYF. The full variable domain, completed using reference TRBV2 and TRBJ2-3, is EPEVTQTPSHQVTQMGQEVILRCVPISNHLYFYWYRQILGQKVEFLVSFYNNEISEKSEIFDDQFSVERPDGSNFTLKIRSTKLEDSAMYFCASSTLPGTATFPFTDTQYFGPGTRLTVL.

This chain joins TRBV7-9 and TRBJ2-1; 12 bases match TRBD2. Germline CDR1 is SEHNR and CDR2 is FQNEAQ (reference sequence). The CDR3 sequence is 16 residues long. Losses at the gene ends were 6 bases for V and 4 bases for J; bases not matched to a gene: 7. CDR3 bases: TGTGCCAGCAGACCCCTAGCGGGAGGGGAATACAATGAGCAGTTCTTC. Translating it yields CASRPLAGGEYNEQFF.

This chain's CDR3 is CATSRFQGLDAYEQYF. The CDR3 DNA reads TGTGCCACCAGCAGGTTCCAGGGACTAGATGCCTACGAGCAGTACTTC. V gene TRBV15 combines with J gene TRBJ2-7, with 8 bases fitting TRBD2. The CDR3 runs 16 residues. With V trimmed by 3 bases and J by 2 bases, 9 bases remained unmatched. Germline V gives CDR1 LNHNV, CDR2 YYDKDF (reference sequence).

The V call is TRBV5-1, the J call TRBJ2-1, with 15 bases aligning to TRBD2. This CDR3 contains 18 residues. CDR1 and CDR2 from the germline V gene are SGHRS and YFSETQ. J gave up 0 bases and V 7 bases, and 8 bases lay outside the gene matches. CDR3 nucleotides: TGCGCCAGCGATATTGGGACTAGCGGGAGGAGCTCCTACAATGAGCAGTTCTTC. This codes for CASDIGTSGRSSYNEQFF.

The CDR3 DNA reads TGTGCCAGCAGCTTACTAGCGGGAACCTACGAGCAGTACTTC. Its protein is CASSLLAGTYEQYF. The chain uses TRBV7-2 and TRBJ2-7, with 9 bases aligning to TRBD2. Germline V gene data show CDR1 as SGHTA and CDR2 as FQGNSA. CDR3 size: 14 residues. V shed 2 bases, J shed 2 bases, and the junction held 1 base outside the gene matches.

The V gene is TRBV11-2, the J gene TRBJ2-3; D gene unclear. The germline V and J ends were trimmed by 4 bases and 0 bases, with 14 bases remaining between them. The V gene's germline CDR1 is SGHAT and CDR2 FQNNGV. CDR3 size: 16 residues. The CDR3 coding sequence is TGTGCCAGCAGCTCCCTGCACGAGCAAAGCACAGATACGCAGTATTTT. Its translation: CASSSLHEQSTDTQYF.

The CDR3 region has the DNA TGCGCCAGCAGCCACGCATCTAGCGGGAGGGCCACAGATACGCAGTATTTT. It yields the protein CASSHASSGRATDTQYF. V and J are TRBV4-3 and TRBJ2-3; 12 bases map to TRBD2. The V and J ends lost 3 bases and 2 bases, in that order; junction bases with no gene match: 6. From germline, CDR1 is LGHNA and CDR2 YSLEER. This CDR3 spans 17 amino acids.

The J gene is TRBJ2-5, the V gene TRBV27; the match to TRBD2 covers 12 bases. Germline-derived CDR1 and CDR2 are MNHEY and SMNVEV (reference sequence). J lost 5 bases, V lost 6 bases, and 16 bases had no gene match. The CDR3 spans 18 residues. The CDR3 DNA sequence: TGTGCCAGCAGCCCGGTGCCTAGCGGGAGGGCCCACGAGGAGACCCAGTACTTC. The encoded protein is CASSPVPSGRAHEETQYF.

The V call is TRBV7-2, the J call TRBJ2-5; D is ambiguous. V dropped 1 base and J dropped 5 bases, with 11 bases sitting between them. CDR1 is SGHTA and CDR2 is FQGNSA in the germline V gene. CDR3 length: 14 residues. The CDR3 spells CASSLEAVVETQYF. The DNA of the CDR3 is TGTGCCAGCAGCTTAGAGGCGGTGGTGGAGACCCAGTACTTC. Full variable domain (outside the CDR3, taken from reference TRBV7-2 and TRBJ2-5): GAGVSQSPSNKVTEKGKDVELRCDPISGHTALYWYRQSLGQGLEFLIYFQGNSAPDKSGLPSDRFSAERTGGSVSTLTIQRTQQEDSAVYLCASSLEAVVETQYFGPGTRLLVL.

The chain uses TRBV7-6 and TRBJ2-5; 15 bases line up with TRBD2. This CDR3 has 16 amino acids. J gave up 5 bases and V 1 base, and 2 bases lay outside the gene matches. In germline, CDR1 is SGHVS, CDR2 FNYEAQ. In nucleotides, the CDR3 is TGTGCCAGCAGCTTAGGGGGACTAGCGGGAGGTGAGACCCAGTACTTC. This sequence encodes CASSLGGLAGGETQYF.

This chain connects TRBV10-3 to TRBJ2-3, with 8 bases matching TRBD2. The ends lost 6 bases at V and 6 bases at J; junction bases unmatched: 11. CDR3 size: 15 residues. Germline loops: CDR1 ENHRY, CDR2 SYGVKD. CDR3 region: CAIRTGGPSLDTQYF. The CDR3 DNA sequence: TGTGCCATCAGGACGGGAGGGCCTTCTCTCGATACGCAGTATTTT.

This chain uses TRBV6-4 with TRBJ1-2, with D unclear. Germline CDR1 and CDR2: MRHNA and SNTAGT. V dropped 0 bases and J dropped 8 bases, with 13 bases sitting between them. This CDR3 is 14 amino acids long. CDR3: CASSDSEQPGGYTF. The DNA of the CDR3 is TGTGCCAGCAGTGACTCGGAGCAGCCTGGGGGCTACACCTTC.

The CDR3 DNA is TGTGCCAGCAGCTTTCAGGGGCATAATCAGCCCCAGCATTTT. This translates into CASSFQGHNQPQHF. V is TRBV5-4 and J is TRBJ1-5, with D maybe TRBD1 (6 bases). The V end was cut by 2 bases, the J end by 4 bases, with 10 bases between. Looked up from germline, CDR1 is SGHNT and CDR2 is YYREEE (reference sequence). The CDR3 sequence is 14 residues long.

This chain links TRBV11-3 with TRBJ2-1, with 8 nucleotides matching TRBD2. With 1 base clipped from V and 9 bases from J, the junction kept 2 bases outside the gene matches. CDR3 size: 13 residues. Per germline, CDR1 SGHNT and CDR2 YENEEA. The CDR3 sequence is CASSLAGGGEQFF. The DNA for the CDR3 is TGTGCCAGCAGCTTAGCGGGGGGGGGTGAGCAGTTCTTC.